This T cell receptor (beta chain) stems from a study of cytomegalovirus exposure and HLA in healthy donors. Across the whole study: The Caucasian-associated ancestry cluster held more than 80% of around 380 genotyped donors.

Amplification used 60 Vbeta primers and 13 Jbeta primers. Study processing details: Later reanalysis found around 80 million unique TCR beta chains, about 11 million of them shared. Here immunoSEQ multiplex PCR was the method, and the copy in TCRdb shows in-frame clones only, minus some. D and trimming were read from the DNA, whereas the V and J calls and clone size are those reported in that table. Recorded for this sample: around 100,000 clones. On this clone itself: As yet, its antigen is unknown.

The study, taken as a whole, reports: It was reportedly the case that the classifier diagnosed cytomegalovirus status with high specificity and sensitivity. Sequences of the TCR beta chain were said to predict the HLA-A and HLA-B alleles of most subjects accurately.

CDR1 and CDR2 from the germline V gene are MNHNY and SVGAGI (reference sequence). This CDR3 is built from 14 residues. V was pared by 5 bases and J by 4 bases, with 4 bases of the junction left unmatched. This TCR derives from a man between 35 and 55 years old in good health and CMV-seropositive. Material: PBMCs. This chain connects TRBV6-6 to TRBJ2-2, with TRBD2 matching 7 bases. CDR3 DNA sequence: TGTGCCAGCAGTCGGACTAGTAGCACCGGGGAGCTGTTTTTT. Amino acids: CASSRTSSTGELFF.